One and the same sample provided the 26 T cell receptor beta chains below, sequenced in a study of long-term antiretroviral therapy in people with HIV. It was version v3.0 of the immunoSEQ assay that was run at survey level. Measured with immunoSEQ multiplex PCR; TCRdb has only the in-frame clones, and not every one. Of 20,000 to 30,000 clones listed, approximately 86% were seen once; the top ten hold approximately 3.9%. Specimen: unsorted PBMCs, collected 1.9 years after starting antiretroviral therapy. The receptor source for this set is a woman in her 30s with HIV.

The DNA for the CDR3 is TGTGCCAGCAGTTCCCTAGGTAGCGGGGTCGGGGAGACCCAGTACTTC. Its translation: CASSSLGSGVGETQYF. The V gene is TRBV6-5, the J gene TRBJ2-5; 8 bases map to TRBD2. This CDR3 spans 16 amino acids. The J segment lost 5 bases and the V segment lost 4 bases, leaving 12 bases of the junction unmatched. Germline V CDR1 and CDR2: MNHEY, SVGAGI.

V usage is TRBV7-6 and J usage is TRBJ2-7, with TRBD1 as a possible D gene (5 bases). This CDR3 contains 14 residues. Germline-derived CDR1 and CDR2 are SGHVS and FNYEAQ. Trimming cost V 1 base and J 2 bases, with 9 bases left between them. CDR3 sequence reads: CASSLEAGPYEQYV. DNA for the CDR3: TGTGCCAGCAGCTTAGAAGCAGGGCCCTACGAGCAGTACGTC.

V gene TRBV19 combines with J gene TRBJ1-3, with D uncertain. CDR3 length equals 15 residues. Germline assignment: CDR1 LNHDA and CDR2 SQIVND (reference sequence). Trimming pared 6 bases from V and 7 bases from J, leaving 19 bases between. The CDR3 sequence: CASSERGGGGNTIYF. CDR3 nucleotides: TGTGCCAGTAGCGAACGAGGAGGAGGCGGGAACACCATATATTTT.

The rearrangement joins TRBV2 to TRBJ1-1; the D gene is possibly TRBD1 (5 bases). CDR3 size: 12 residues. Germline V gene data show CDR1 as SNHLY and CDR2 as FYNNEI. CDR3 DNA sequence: TGTGCAATGGGGCGCCAAAACACTGAAGCTTTCTTT. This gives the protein CAMGRQNTEAFF. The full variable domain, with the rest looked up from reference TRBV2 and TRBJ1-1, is EPEVTQTPSHQVTQMGQEVILRCVPISNHLYFYWYRQILGQKVEFLVSFYNNEISEKSEIFDDQFSVERPDGSNFTLKIRSTKLEDSAMYFCAMGRQNTEAFFGQGTRLTVV.

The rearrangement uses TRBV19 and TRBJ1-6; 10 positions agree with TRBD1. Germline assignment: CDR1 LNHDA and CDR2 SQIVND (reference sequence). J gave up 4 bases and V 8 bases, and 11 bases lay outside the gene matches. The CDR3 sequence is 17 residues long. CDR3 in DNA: TGTGCCAGTGGATTAGCCGGGACAGGGGATTATAATTCACCCCTCCACTTT. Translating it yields CASGLAGTGDYNSPLHF.

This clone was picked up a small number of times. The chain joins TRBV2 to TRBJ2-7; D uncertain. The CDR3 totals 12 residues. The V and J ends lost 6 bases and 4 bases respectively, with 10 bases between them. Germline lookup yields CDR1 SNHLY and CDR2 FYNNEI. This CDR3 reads CASSRDLYEQYF. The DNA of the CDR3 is TGTGCCAGCAGCCGAGACTTGTACGAGCAGTACTTC.

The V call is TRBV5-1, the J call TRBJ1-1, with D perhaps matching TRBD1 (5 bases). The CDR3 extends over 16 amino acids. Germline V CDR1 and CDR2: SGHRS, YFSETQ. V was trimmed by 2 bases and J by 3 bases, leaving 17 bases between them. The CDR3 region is CASSFGAASIYTEAFF. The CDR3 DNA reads TGCGCCAGCAGCTTCGGGGCAGCCTCGATCTACACTGAAGCTTTCTTT.

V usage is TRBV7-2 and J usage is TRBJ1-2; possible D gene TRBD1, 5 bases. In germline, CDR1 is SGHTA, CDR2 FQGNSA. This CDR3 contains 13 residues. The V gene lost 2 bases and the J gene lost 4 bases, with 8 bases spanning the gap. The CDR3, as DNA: TGTGCCAGCAGCTTACATGACAGCTATGGCTACACCTTC. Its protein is CASSLHDSYGYTF.

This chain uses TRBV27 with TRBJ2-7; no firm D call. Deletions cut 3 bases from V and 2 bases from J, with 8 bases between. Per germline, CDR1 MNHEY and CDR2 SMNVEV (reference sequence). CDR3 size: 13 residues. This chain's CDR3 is CASSFGSTYEQYF. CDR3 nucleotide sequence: TGTGCCAGCAGTTTTGGATCTACCTACGAGCAGTACTTC.

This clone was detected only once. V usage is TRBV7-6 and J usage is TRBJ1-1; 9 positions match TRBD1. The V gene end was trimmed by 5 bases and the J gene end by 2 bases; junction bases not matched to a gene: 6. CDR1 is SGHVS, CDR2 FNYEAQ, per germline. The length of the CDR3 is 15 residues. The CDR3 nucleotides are TGTGCCAGCAGCCCACGACAGGGGGTCAACACTGAAGCTTTCTTT. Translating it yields CASSPRQGVNTEAFF. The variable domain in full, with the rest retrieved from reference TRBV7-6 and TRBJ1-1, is GAGVSQSPRYKVTKRGQDVALRCDPISGHVSLYWYRQALGQGPEFLTYFNYEAQQDKSGLPNDRFSAERPEGSISTLTIQRTEQRDSAMYRCASSPRQGVNTEAFFGQGTRLTVV.

The CDR3 DNA is TGTGCCAGCAGCGTAGTATCGACAGGTCGGACTGAAGCTTTCTTT. Its protein product is CASSVVSTGRTEAFF. This sequence joins TRBV9 and TRBJ1-1; D might be TRBD1 (6 bases). V was shortened by 0 bases and J by 5 bases, with 14 bases between the two germline ends. The length of the CDR3 is 15 residues. Per the germline V gene, CDR1 is SGDLS and CDR2 is YYNGEE. The complete variable domain, with remaining parts taken from reference TRBV9 and TRBJ1-1, reads DSGVTQTPKHLITATGQRVTLRCSPRSGDLSVYWYQQSLDQGLQFLIQYYNGEERAKGNILERFSAQQFPDLHSELNLSSLELGDSALYFCASSVVSTGRTEAFFGQGTRLTVV.

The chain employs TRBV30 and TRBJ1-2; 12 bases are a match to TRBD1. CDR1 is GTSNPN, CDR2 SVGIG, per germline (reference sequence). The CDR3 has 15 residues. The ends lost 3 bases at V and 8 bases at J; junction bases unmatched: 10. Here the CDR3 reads CAWRIPGTGGFGYTF. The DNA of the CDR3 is TGTGCCTGGAGAATCCCCGGGACAGGGGGCTTCGGCTACACCTTC.

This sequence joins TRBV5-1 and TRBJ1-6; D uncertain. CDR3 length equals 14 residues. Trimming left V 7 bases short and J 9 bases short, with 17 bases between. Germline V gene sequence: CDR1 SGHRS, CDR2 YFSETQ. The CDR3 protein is CASQIGEAGSPLHF. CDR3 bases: TGCGCCAGCCAGATTGGGGAGGCGGGTTCACCCCTCCACTTT. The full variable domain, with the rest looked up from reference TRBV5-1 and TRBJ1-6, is KAGVTQTPRYLIKTRGQQVTLSCSPISGHRSVSWYQQTPGQGLQFLFEYFSETQRNKGNFPGRFSGRQFSNSRSEMNVSTLELGDSALYLCASQIGEAGSPLHFGNGTRLTVT.

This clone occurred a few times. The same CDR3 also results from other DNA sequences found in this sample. The CDR3 reads CASSRQYQETQYF. For the CDR3, the DNA is TGTGCCAGCAGTCGACAGTACCAAGAGACCCAGTACTTC. V usage is TRBV9 and J usage is TRBJ2-5; maybe TRBD1 (5 bases). The CDR3 sequence is 13 residues long. Germline values: CDR1 SGDLS, CDR2 YYNGEE. V was cut by 5 bases and J by 0 bases, with 8 bases left in between.

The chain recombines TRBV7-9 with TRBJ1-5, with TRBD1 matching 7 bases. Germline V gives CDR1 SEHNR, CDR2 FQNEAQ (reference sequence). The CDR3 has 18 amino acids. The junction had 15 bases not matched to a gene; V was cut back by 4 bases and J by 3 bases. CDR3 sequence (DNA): TGTGCCAGCAGCTCTTCTACAGGGGCCTATCCAGACAATCAGCCCCAGCATTTT. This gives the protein CASSSSTGAYPDNQPQHF.

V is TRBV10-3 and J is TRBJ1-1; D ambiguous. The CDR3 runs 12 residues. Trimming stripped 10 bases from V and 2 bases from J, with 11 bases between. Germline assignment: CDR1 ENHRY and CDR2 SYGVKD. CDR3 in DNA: TGTGCCACCTCTGGGCCAAACACTGAAGCTTTCTTT. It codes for CATSGPNTEAFF.

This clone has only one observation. The CDR3 loop reads CASSRDRGSGNTIYF. The CDR3 DNA follows: TGTGCCAGCAGCCGAGACAGGGGCTCTGGAAACACCATATATTTT. The chain recombines TRBV7-9 with TRBJ1-3, with 8 nucleotides matching TRBD1. Germline V gives CDR1 SEHNR, CDR2 FQNEAQ (reference sequence). The V gene end was trimmed by 5 bases and the J gene end by 0 bases; junction bases not matched to a gene: 3. The CDR3 consists of 15 residues. The variable domain in full, completed from reference TRBV7-9 and TRBJ1-3, reads DTGVSQNPRHKITKRGQNVTFRCDPISEHNRLYWYRQTLGQGPEFLTYFQNEAQLEKSRLLSDRFSAERPKGSFSTLEIQRTEQGDSAMYLCASSRDRGSGNTIYFGEGSWLTVV.

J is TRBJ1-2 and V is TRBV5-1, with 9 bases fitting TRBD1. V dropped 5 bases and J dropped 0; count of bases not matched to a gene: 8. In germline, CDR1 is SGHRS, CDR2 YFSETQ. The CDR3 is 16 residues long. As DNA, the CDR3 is TGCGCCAGCAGACGGGACAGGGAGACGGCTAACTATGGCTACACCTTC. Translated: CASRRDRETANYGYTF.

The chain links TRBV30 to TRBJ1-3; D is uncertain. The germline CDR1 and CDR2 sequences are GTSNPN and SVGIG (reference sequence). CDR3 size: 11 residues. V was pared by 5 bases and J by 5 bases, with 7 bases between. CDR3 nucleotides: TGTGCCTGGTCCGACCGAAACACCATATATTTT. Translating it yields CAWSDRNTIYF.

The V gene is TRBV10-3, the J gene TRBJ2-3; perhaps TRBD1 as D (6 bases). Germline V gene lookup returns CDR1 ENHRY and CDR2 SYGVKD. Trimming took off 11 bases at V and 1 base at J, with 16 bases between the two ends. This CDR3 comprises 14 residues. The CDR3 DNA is TGTGCCTCCGCCGAATGGGGGCGCACAGATACGCAGTATTTT. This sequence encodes CASAEWGRTDTQYF.

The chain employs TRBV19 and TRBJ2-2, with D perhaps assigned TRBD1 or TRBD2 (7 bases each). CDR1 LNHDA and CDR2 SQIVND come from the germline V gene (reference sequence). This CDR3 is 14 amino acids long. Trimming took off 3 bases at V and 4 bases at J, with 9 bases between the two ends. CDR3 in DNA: TGTGCCAGTAGTATCAGGGGGGGCACCGGGGAGCTGTTTTTT. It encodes CASSIRGGTGELFF.

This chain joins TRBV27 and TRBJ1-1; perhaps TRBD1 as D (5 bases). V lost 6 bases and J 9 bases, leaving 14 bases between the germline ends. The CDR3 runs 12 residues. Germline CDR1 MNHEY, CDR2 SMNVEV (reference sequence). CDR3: CASSPLGGKAFF. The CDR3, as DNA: TGTGCCAGCAGCCCATTGGGGGGGAAAGCTTTCTTT.

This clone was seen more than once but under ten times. In DNA, the CDR3 is TGTGCCACCAGGGACGGGAGCTTGAACTATGGCTACACCTTC. Translated: CATRDGSLNYGYTF. The rearrangement links TRBV19 to TRBJ1-2, with a weak D call TRBD1 (5 bases). CDR1 and CDR2 (germline): LNHDA, SQIVND (reference sequence). The CDR3 is 14 amino acids. V was cut by 10 bases and J by 2 bases, with 17 bases left in between.

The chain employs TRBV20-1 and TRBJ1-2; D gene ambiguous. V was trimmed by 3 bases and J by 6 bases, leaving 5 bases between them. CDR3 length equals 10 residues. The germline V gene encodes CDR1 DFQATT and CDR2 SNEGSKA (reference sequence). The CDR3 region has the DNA TGCAGTGCTAGGGACGATGGCTACACCTTC. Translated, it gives CSARDDGYTF.

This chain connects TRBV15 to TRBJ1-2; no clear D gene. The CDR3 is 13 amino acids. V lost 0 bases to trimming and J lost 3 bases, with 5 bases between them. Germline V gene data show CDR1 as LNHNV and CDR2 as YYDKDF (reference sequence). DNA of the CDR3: TGTGCCACCAGCAGAGATCGGGACTATGGCTACACCTTC. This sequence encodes CATSRDRDYGYTF.

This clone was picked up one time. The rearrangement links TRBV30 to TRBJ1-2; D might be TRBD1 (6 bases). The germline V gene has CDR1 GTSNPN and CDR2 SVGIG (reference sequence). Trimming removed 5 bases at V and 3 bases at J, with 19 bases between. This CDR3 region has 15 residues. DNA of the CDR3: TGTGCCTGGGTGAAACCGGACAGAGGGTACTATGGCTACACCTTC. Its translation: CAWVKPDRGYYGYTF.